This T cell receptor (beta chain) was profiled in a study of blood T cell repertoires in COVID-19. At the level of the study: Donors in the United States, Italy and Spain gave samples during acute or convalescent COVID-19.

Participants spanned ages about 18 to 100 years and resided in around 25 US areas. Participants' reported clinical history set cohort assignment. Donors of Cohort 3 who recovered were those that had two negative PCRs, clearance, or symptom resolution. Generated by immunoSEQ multiplex PCR, the TCRdb table keeps only in-frame clones and is missing some. The sample holds roughly 240,000 clones, roughly 86% seen once. The J segment lost 1 base and the V segment lost 6 bases, leaving 2 bases of the junction unmatched. The CDR3 has 14 residues. Germline CDR1 and CDR2: LNHNV and YYDKDF (reference sequence). This TCR derives from a woman aged 45-60 years who had recovered from COVID-19. The chain recombines TRBV15 with TRBJ2-7, with 11 bases fitting TRBD1. The material sequenced was PBMCs or T cells enriched from blood (not recorded which). CDR3 DNA: TGTGCCACCAGGGGACAGGGGGGTTCCTACGAGCAGTACTTC. This codes for CATRGQGGSYEQYF.